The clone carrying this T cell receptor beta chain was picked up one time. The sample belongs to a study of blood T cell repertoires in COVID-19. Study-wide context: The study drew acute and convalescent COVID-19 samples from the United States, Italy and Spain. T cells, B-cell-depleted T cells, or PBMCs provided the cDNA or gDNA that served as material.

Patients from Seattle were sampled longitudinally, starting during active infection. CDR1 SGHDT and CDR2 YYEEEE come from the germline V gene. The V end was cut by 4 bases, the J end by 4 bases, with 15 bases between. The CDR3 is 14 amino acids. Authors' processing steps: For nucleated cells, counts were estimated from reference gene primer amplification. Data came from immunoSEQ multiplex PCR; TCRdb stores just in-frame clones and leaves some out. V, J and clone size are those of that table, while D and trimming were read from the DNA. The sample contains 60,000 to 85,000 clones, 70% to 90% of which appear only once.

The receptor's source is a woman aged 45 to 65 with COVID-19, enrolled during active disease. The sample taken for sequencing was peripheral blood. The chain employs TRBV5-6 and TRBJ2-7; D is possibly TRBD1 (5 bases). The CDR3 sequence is CASSPTGQTYEQYF. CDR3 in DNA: TGTGCCAGCAGCCCTACAGGTCAGACTTACGAGCAGTACTTC.